What follows is one T cell receptor (beta chain) and its context. This CDR3 comprises 17 residues. V trimming: 3 bases; J trimming: 5 bases; junction bases outside the gene matches: 12. Germline assignment: CDR1 SGHTA and CDR2 FQGNSA. The data stem from a study of OX40 agonist ivuxolimab in advanced cancers. Looking at the study overall: Of the patients, three showed partial responses, one with hepatocellular carcinoma and two with cutaneous melanoma.

Sequenced by immunoSEQ multiplex PCR; TCRdb stores in-frame clones only, minus some. The profile covers 42,000 or so clones, with over 65% appearing a single time and roughly 24% taken by the ten largest. This chain uses TRBV7-2 with TRBJ2-5; 10 nucleotides line up with TRBD2. The sequencing used CD4+ or CD8+ T cells sorted from blood, collected in a trial of the OX40 agonist ivuxolimab. The clonotype originates from an adult with an advanced solid tumor such as melanoma, head and neck, liver or kidney cancer. The CDR3 DNA is TGTGCCAGCAGCTTCCCCTTAGCGGGGGGTCTCGGGGAGACCCAGTACTTC. Translation gives CASSFPLAGGLGETQYF.